The 4 T cell receptor beta chains in this list originate from one sample, sequenced in a study of blood T cells in healthy people across ages (dated by TCRdb to between 2015 and 2017). The method behind the library was 5' RACE. Sequencing was performed on an Illumina HiSeq 2500. A second PCR of about 6 to 12 cycles was run with a J-beta primer mix and a sample-barcoded 5' primer. TCRdb passed the public sequencing reads through fastp at Q25 and MiXCR, retaining productive beta sequences. Every distinct CDR3 protein forms one entry, paired with its most common genes and DNA. A total of around 670,000 distinct CDR3 sequences appear in this sample, 25% to 30% of them only once. The ten largest clones capture about a sixth of the sample. The sample was blood. The source is a woman of 80 years or more in good health.

This clonotype showed up many times. This chain links TRBV6-2 or TRBV6-3 with TRBJ2-4, with D perhaps matching TRBD1 (6 bases). CDR1 MNHEY and CDR2 SVGEGT come from the germline V gene. V was shortened by 6 bases and J by 1 base, with 13 bases between the two germline ends. This CDR3 contains 15 residues. The CDR3 region is CASRPLQGAKNIQYF. CDR3 coding DNA: TGTGCCAGCAGACCTCTCCAGGGGGCCAAAAACATTCAGTACTTC.

This clonotype was observed a handful of times. The chain is built from TRBV30 and TRBJ1-4; TRBD1 is a possible D gene (6 bases). The CDR3 covers 13 residues. V lost 5 bases to trimming and J lost 8 bases, with 15 bases between them. From germline, CDR1 is GTSNPN and CDR2 SVGIG (reference sequence). The CDR3 coding sequence is TGTGCCTGGCGGGGGCAGGGGAACGAAAAACTGTTTTTT. Its translation: CAWRGQGNEKLFF. The variable domain in full, with the rest retrieved from reference TRBV30 and TRBJ1-4, is SQTIHQWPATLVQPVGSPLSLECTVEGTSNPNLYWYRQAAGRGLQLLFYSVGIGQISSEVPQNLSASRPQDRQFILSSKKLLLSDSGFYLCAWRGQGNEKLFFGSGTQLSVL.

This clonotype has ten or more counts. For the CDR3, the DNA is TGTGCCAGCAGCTCCTTGCCGGGGACTAGCGGGGGGAGTTACACAGATACGCAGTATTTT. Its protein is CASSSLPGTSGGSYTDTQYF. The genes are TRBV7-2 and TRBJ2-3; TRBD2 matches 15 bases. V dropped 4 bases and J dropped 2; count of bases not matched to a gene: 13. Germline V gives CDR1 SGHTA, CDR2 FQGNSA. This CDR3 has 20 residues.

J is TRBJ1-5 and V is TRBV7-9, with 7 bases matching TRBD1. This CDR3 is built from 16 residues. After removal of 0 bases from V and 1 base from J, the junction contained 3 bases not matched to a gene. CDR1 is SEHNR and CDR2 is FQNEAQ in the germline V gene (reference sequence). The CDR3 loop is CASSLATGVSNQPQHF. The CDR3 coding sequence is TGTGCCAGCAGCTTAGCAACAGGGGTAAGCAATCAGCCCCAGCATTTT.